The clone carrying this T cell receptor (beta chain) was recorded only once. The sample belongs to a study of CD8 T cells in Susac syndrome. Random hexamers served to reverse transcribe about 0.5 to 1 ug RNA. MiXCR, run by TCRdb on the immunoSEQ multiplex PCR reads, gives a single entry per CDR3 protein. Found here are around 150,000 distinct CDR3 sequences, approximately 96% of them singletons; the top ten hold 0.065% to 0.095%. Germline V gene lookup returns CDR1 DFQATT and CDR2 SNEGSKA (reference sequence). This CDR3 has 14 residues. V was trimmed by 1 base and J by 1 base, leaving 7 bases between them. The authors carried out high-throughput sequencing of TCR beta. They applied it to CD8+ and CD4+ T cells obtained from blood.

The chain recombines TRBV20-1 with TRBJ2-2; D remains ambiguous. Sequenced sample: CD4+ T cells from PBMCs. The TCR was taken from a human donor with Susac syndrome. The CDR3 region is CSARGTGNTGELFF. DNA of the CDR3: TGCAGTGCTAGAGGTACCGGGAACACCGGGGAGCTGTTTTTT.